This record looks at one T cell receptor beta chain sequence and its context. The V and J ends lost 0 bases and 4 bases respectively, with 16 bases between them. Germline values: CDR1 SGHRS, CDR2 YFSETQ. The CDR3 runs 16 residues. This entry comes from a study of blood T cell repertoires in COVID-19. Turning to the study itself: The origin of the acute and convalescent COVID-19 samples was the United States, Italy and Spain.

Sequencing used immunoSEQ multiplex PCR; TCRdb keeps in-frame clones, though not all of them. Of 130,000 to 150,000 clones detected, approximately 80% appear once; the ten largest clones hold over 10%. The TCR originated in a man in his 60s with active or convalescent COVID-19. The chain links TRBV5-1 to TRBJ1-2; unclear D gene. The material sequenced was peripheral blood. The CDR3 spells CASSLEGYRPFYGYTF. The CDR3 DNA reads as TGCGCCAGCAGCTTGGAAGGTTACAGACCATTCTATGGCTACACCTTC.